This T cell receptor (beta chain) was sequenced in a study of cytomegalovirus exposure and HLA in healthy donors. Points from the study as a whole: Sequencing artifact likely explains a cluster of highly shared sequence variants.

This clone is a singleton in its sample. What it recognizes is unknown. The primer mix had 60 Vbeta and 13 Jbeta primers. Sequencing used immunoSEQ multiplex PCR; TCRdb keeps in-frame clones, though not all of them. The data show around 65,000 clones, 65% to 90% seen once. The CDR3 has 14 residues. The V end was cut by 1 base, the J end by 1 base, with 4 bases between. From germline, CDR1 is MNHEY and CDR2 SMNVEV (reference sequence). Sequencing was carried out using PBMCs. The receptor was derived from a female donor in good health and CMV-seronegative. This chain connects TRBV27 to TRBJ2-2; D call uncertain. The DNA of the CDR3 is TGTGCCAGCAGTTTATATCTGAACACCGGGGAGCTGTTTTTT. Translated: CASSLYLNTGELFF.